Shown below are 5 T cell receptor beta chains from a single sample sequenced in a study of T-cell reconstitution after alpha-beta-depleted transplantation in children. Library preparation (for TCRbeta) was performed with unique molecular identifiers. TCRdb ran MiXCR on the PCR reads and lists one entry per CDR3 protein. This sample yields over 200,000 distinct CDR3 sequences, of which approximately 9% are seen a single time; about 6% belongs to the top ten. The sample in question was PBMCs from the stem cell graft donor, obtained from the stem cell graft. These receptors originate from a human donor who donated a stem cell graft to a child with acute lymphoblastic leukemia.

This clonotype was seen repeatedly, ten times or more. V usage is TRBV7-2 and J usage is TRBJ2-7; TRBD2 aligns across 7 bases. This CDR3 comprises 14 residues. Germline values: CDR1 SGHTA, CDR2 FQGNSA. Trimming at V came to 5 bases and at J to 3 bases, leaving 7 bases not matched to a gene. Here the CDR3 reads CASSRGVELYEQYF. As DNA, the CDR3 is TGTGCCAGCAGCCGGGGGGTCGAACTCTACGAGCAGTACTTC.

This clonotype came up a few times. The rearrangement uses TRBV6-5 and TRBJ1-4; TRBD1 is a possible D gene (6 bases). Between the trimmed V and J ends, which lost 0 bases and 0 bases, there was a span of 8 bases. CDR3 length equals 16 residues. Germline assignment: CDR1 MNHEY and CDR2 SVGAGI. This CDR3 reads CASSYSYRATNEKLFF. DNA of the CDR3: TGTGCCAGCAGTTACTCGTACAGGGCAACTAATGAAAAACTGTTTTTT.

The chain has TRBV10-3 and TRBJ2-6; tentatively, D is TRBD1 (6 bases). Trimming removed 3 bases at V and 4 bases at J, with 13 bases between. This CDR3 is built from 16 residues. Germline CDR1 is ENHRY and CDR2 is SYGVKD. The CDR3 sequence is CAISDLQGAGANVLTF. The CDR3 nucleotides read TGTGCCATCAGTGACCTACAGGGTGCGGGGGCCAACGTCCTGACTTTC.

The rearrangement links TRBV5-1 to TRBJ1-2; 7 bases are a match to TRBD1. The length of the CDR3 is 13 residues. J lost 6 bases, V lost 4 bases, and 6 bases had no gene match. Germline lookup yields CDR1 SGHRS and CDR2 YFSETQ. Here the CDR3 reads CASSAGQADGYTF. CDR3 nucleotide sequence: TGCGCCAGCAGCGCAGGACAGGCAGATGGCTACACCTTC.

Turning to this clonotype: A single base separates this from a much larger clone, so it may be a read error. The CDR3 sequence: CASSHSEGGYNEQFF. Here the CDR3 DNA reads TGTGCCAGCAGCCATAGCGAGGGGGGCTACAATGAGCAGTTCTTC. V gene TRBV3-1 combines with J gene TRBJ2-1, with D perhaps given as TRBD1 or TRBD2 (6 bases each). The CDR3 is made up of 15 amino acids. The germline V gene encodes CDR1 LGHDT and CDR2 YNNKEL (reference sequence). V lost 3 bases, J lost 3 bases, and 12 bases lay in between.